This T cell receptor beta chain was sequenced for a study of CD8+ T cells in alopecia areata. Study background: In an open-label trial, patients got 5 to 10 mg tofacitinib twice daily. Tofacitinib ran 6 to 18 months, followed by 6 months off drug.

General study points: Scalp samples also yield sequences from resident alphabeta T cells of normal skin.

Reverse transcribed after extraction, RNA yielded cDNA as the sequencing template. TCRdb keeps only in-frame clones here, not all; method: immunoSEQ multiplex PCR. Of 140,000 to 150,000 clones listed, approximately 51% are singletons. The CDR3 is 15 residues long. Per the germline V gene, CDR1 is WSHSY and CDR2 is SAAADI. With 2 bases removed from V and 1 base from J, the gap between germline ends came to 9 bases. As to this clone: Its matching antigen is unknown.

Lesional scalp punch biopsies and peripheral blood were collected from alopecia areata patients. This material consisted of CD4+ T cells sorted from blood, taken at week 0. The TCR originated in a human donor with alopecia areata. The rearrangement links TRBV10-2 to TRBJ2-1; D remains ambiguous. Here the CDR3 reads CASSETRNSYNEQFF. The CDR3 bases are TGCGCCAGCAGTGAGACGCGGAATTCCTACAATGAGCAGTTCTTC.